Listed here is a single T cell receptor (beta chain). No cognate antigen has been identified for it. No base quality information exists; no much larger clone differs at one position. Patients chosen for sequencing had shown expansion of CD8+CD57+ cells by flow cytometry. All patients had severe acquired aplastic anemia diagnosed by International Study of Aplastic Anemia and Agranulocytosis and Camitta criteria. No patient had received any therapy when blood was sampled. The study deep-sequenced TCR repertoires of sorted CD4+ and CD8+ blood T cells from severe aplastic anemia patients and healthy subjects. In the USA, patient enrollment took place under clinicaltrials.gov protocols 00001620, 01623167, 00001397, 00071045, 00081523 and 00961064. Ficoll-Paque density gradient centrifugation was used to isolate peripheral blood mononuclear cells. Before DNA was extracted, CD4+ and CD8+ T cells were sorted using either FACS or magnetic beads.

The sample originates from a study of CD8+CD57+ T cells in acquired aplastic anemia (dated by TCRdb to 2016 to 2019). Background on the whole study: DNA extracted from sorted CD4+ and CD8+ cells had a mean of around 3.3 ug, with a range of roughly 0.19 to 27.4 ug. CD8+CD57+ expansion was defined as a frequency above the mean frequency observed in healthy subjects. Overall study outcomes, separate from this receptor: No significant difference in CD8+ Simpson's diversity was found between patients and healthy controls (P=0.060). Roughly 30 CD8+ CDR3 sequences were shared between patients and controls but appeared highly expressed in patients and within their immunodominant clones.

Relative to germline, V is 5 bases shorter and J is 0 bases shorter, with 11 bases between their ends. The germline V gene (reference sequence) gives CDR1 as SGHNT and CDR2 as YYREEE. Inclusive of the bounding cysteine and phenylalanine, the CDR3 is 14 residues long. Left in the record is the CDR3 DNA by itself, 42 bases read in frame from the first base. TCR beta VDJ combination and CDR3 sequence profiling used genomic DNA as the template. TCR repertoire sequencing was run on an Illumina HiSeq 2000. Per the original workflow: Repertoires were assessed using TRBV/TRBJ rearrangement plots, CDR3 size and DJ length profiles, and Simpson's diversity index. The most abundant DNA sequence in the deep sequencing data was taken as the immunodominant clone. CDR3 amino acid sequences were checked for sharing across subjects and were also compared against the VDJdb database and published repertoires. TCRdb redid the processing of the public reads, applying fastp at Q25 and MiXCR, and retained in-frame beta chains. CDR3 protein sequences are deduplicated, and each keeps its most common genes and DNA. The V and J calls here are based on TCRdb, not the publication. The sample has 400,000 to 600,000 distinct CDR3 sequences on record, around 30% of them singletons. The top ten clonotypes cover less than 0.85% of the sample.

Input material: sorted CD4+, CD8+, or CD8+CD57+ T cells (not recorded which) from PBMCs. This sequence was found in a human donor with aplastic anemia. This chain is built from TRBV5-4 and TRBJ1-1; the D gene cannot be resolved reliably. The DNA sequence reads TGTGCCAGCAGTTTGAGGCCTATGAACACTGAAGCTTTCTTT. This encodes CASSLRPMNTEAFF.